The following is a T cell receptor (beta chain) sequence with its context. Its antigen is currently unknown. Trimming stripped 4 bases from V and 2 bases from J, with 19 bases between. The CDR3 totals 17 residues. Per the germline V gene, CDR1 is SGHDT and CDR2 is YYEEEE. The data were obtained in a study of cytomegalovirus exposure and HLA in healthy donors. Primers: 60 Vbeta forward and 13 Jbeta reverse. Profiling relied on immunoSEQ multiplex PCR, and the TCRdb table lists in-frame clones only, not all of them. This sample yields about 260,000 clones, of which around 66% are seen a single time; about 2.2% belongs to the top ten. General study points: Presence/absence analyses took donor sequencing depth as roughly uniform. A later look showed TCR association rates differing by HLA locus, highest for DRB1 and lowest for HLA-C. Some segments of the V type, notably TRBV6-2 and TRBV6-3, were excluded as indistinguishable. The majority of TCR sequences were rare, yet some public TCRs appeared in many donors.

The chain combines TRBV5-6 with TRBJ2-1; tentative D call: TRBD1 (5 bases). This TCR derives from a female donor in good health and CMV-seronegative. The sequencing sample was made of PBMCs. The DNA for the CDR3 is TGTGCCAGCAGCCCCTGGCAGGGTGCCCTCGCCTACAATGAGCAGTTCTTC. It yields the protein CASSPWQGALAYNEQFF.